This is a list of T cell receptor beta chains from one sample in a study of response to subunit inactivated influenza vaccine. TCRdb fed the RT-PCR reads into MiXCR, producing one record per CDR3 protein. The profile shows 610,000 or so distinct CDR3 sequences, 12% to 15% of them singletons. This specimen was PBMCs from blood, taken 12 days after vaccination. These receptors came from a man aged 45-65 years who received an inactivated influenza vaccine. CDR3s include the opening cysteine and the closing phenylalanine or tryptophan. Each record gives: CDR3 length, J gene, V gene, D gene, CDR3 protein. A D gene is named only where the DNA matches it firmly.

16 | TRBJ2-1 | TRBV11-2 | TRBD2 | CASSLGPAGGYNEQFF
16 | TRBJ2-7 | TRBV15 | TRBD1 | CATSRAGGWGSYEQYF
15 | TRBJ2-1 | TRBV7-6 | TRBD2 | CASSKAGTSGNEQFF
13 | TRBJ2-7 | TRBV29-1 | TRBD1 | CSAGQGTSYEQYF
14 | TRBJ2-1 | TRBV7-9 | TRBD1 | CASSLADRGNEQFF
15 | TRBJ1-6 | TRBV5-1 | NA | CASSLGGVGRSPLHF
14 | TRBJ2-3 | TRBV24-1 | NA | CATRGAGSTDTQYF
11 | TRBJ2-3 | TRBV29-1 | NA | CSPRTGSTQYF
15 | TRBJ2-5 | TRBV28 | NA | CASRTSLGAHETQYF
16 | TRBJ2-3 | TRBV4-3 | TRBD2 | CASSQVAGGFTDTQYF
15 | TRBJ2-3 | TRBV7-9 | NA | CASSSTEETADTQYF
15 | TRBJ2-4 | TRBV3-1 | TRBD2 | CASRGSGIVKNIQYF
14 | TRBJ2-2 | TRBV20-1 | NA | CSAKGTMNTGELFF
18 | TRBJ2-1 | TRBV5-1 | TRBD2 | CASSLGPGGGSSYNEQFF
15 | TRBJ2-1 | TRBV5-1 | NA | CASSPEGSLYNEQFF
14 | TRBJ2-1 | TRBV29-1 | TRBD1 | CSVPPGQGHNEQFF
16 | TRBJ2-7 | TRBV28 | NA | CASSPTGYLPSYEQYF
15 | TRBJ1-5 | TRBV4-3 | NA | CASSQETGGGQPQHF
14 | TRBJ2-7 | TRBV7-2 | TRBD2 | CASSLYGGGYEQYF
12 | TRBJ1-1 | TRBV3-1 | NA | CASSIRGAEAFF
17 | TRBJ2-7 | TRBV5-1 | TRBD2 | CASSQGLAGGRTYEQYF
14 | TRBJ1-2 | TRBV29-1 | TRBD1 | CSAEVWDRGHGYTF
18 | TRBJ1-5 | TRBV6-2/TRBV6-3 | TRBD1 | CASSYSAGGAGSNQPQHF
14 | TRBJ2-1 | TRBV20-1 | TRBD1 | CSVLGQGPYNEQFF
13 | TRBJ2-6 | TRBV30 | NA | CATGSSGANVLTF
13 | TRBJ2-5 | TRBV3-1 | NA | CASKAGGVETQYF
14 | TRBJ1-1 | TRBV5-1 | NA | CASSLGGENTEAFF
13 | TRBJ2-5 | TRBV7-2 | TRBD2 | CASSGSGGSTQYF
13 | TRBJ1-2 | TRBV10-3 | NA | CAISISDEYGYTF
14 | TRBJ2-5 | TRBV29-1 | NA | CSVGGASRWETQYF
13 | TRBJ1-1 | TRBV28 | NA | CASRNRQYTEAFF
13 | TRBJ2-2 | TRBV6-6 | NA | CASTFSQTGELFF
15 | TRBJ1-5 | TRBV20-1 | TRBD1 | CSAISGGANNQPQHF
13 | TRBJ1-1 | TRBV14 | NA | CASSQEGRGRAFF
13 | TRBJ2-7 | TRBV2 | NA | CASSDRRAYEQYF
16 | TRBJ2-1 | TRBV7-2 | NA | CASSLKGGGSFVEQFF
15 | TRBJ1-6 | TRBV12-3/TRBV12-4 | TRBD1 | CASTVGGTDNSPLHF
14 | TRBJ2-5 | TRBV14 | TRBD1 | CASSRGGPRETQYF
11 | TRBJ2-5 | TRBV20-1 | NA | CSATVQETQYF
16 | TRBJ2-3 | TRBV7-9 | TRBD2 | CASSWPSGRRTDTQYF
14 | TRBJ1-5 | TRBV20-1 | TRBD1 | CSAPRTGNDQPQHF
16 | TRBJ1-2 | TRBV29-1 | NA | CSVPARETLGNYGYTF
16 | TRBJ2-5 | TRBV12-3/TRBV12-4 | NA | CASSLRIPAARETQYF
11 | TRBJ2-4 | TRBV7-9 | TRBD1 | CASSTDRVQYF
12 | TRBJ1-2 | TRBV15 | NA | CATSSANYGYTF
15 | TRBJ2-1 | TRBV5-1 | TRBD2 | CASSRTSGSKDEQFF
15 | TRBJ2-2 | TRBV6-2/TRBV6-3 | NA | CASSYWTGGAGELFF
12 | TRBJ1-1 | TRBV12-3/TRBV12-4 | NA | CASSLDRDEAFF